A single sample gave rise to the 23 T cell receptor beta chains below, sequenced in a study of tumor and adjacent non-tumor tissue in lung cancer. TCRbeta libraries were built with three rounds of nested PCR, modified from ARM-PCR. TCRdb independently ran MiXCR on the multiplex PCR reads; one entry per CDR3 protein. The sample carries 100,000 or so distinct CDR3 sequences, about 80% recorded once. No cell sorting was done before RNA was extracted from the tissue. The normal lung tissue was taken more than 3 cm from the tumor edge. Sequencing used distant non-tumor lung tissue. The receptors shown here come from a man in his 60s with small cell lung cancer.

The chain employs TRBV12-3 or TRBV12-4 and TRBJ2-5; D might be TRBD1 (6 bases). This CDR3 comprises 14 residues. V lost 5 bases and J lost 7, with 17 bases in between. CDR3 DNA: TGTGCCAGCAGTCCAGGACAGATCCAGGCGACCCAGTACTTC. Translating gives CASSPGQIQATQYF.

On this clonotype itself: At one boundary the junction diverges from the germline segment, which might be a read error. The V gene is TRBV6-5, the J gene TRBJ2-2; D call uncertain. Per the germline V gene, CDR1 is MNHEY and CDR2 is SVGAGI. The CDR3 length is 15 residues. The CDR3 is CASRAGISNTGELFF. CDR3 bases: TGTGCCAGCAGAGCAGGAATATCGAACACGGGGGAGCTGTTTTTT.

Comment on this clonotype: It is likely a read error, because the conserved phenylalanine at the end of the CDR3 is missing. This sequence joins TRBV11-1 and TRBJ2-6, with D possibly being TRBD2 (6 bases). Germline V gene data show CDR1 as SGHAT and CDR2 as FQDESV (reference sequence). This CDR3 contains 15 residues. The CDR3 sequence: CASNLAYSWANVLTL. In DNA, the CDR3 is TGTGCCAGCAACCTAGCGTACTCTTGGGCCAACGTCCTGACTCTC.

The chain uses TRBV29-1 and TRBJ2-1; tentatively, D is TRBD2 (6 bases). The CDR3 contains 13 residues. Between the trimmed V and J ends, which lost 8 bases and 0 bases, there was a span of 11 bases. The germline CDR1 and CDR2 sequences are SQVTM and ANQGSEA. The CDR3 reads CSRTGDSYNEQFF. The CDR3 DNA reads TGCAGCAGGACGGGAGACTCCTACAATGAGCAGTTCTTC.

This clonotype was recorded at least ten times. J is TRBJ2-3 and V is TRBV12-3 or TRBV12-4; D remains ambiguous. The CDR3 is 13 residues long. Trimming stripped 3 bases from V and 6 bases from J, with 10 bases between. In DNA form, the CDR3 reads TGTGCCAGCAGTTTCTCGATGGCCGATACGCAGTATTTT. Protein: CASSFSMADTQYF.

As regards this clonotype: The junction differs from germline at one of its ends, possibly a read error. The gene calls are TRBV11-2 and TRBJ2-2; D is perhaps TRBD2 (6 bases). Per the germline V gene, CDR1 is SGHAT and CDR2 is FQNNGV. CDR3 length equals 14 residues. CDR3 amino acids: CVSSRLGGVGELFF. CDR3 in DNA: TGTGTCAGCAGTCGGTTGGGCGGGGTCGGGGAGCTGTTTTTT. The full variable domain, in which reference TRBV11-2 and TRBJ2-2 provide the parts outside the CDR3, is EAGVAQSPRYKIIEKRQSVAFWCNPISGHATLYWYQQILGQGPKLLIQFQNNGVVDDSQLPKDRFSAERLKGVDSTLKIQPAKLEDSAVYLCVSSRLGGVGELFFGEGSRLTVL.

The CDR3 is CSVKLAGGASIYEQYF. CDR3 in DNA: TGCAGCGTGAAACTAGCGGGAGGCGCGTCGATCTACGAGCAGTACTTC. The chain recombines TRBV29-1 with TRBJ2-7; 12 positions agree with TRBD2. The germline V gene encodes CDR1 SQVTM and CDR2 ANQGSEA. CDR3 length: 16 amino acids. Trimming removed 6 bases from V and 3 bases from J; junction bases left unmatched: 12.

In the case of this clonotype: The junction shows a germline mismatch at one end, possibly a read error. The rearrangement joins TRBV10-3 to TRBJ2-5, with 7 bases fitting TRBD2. The CDR3 length is 17 residues. Germline values: CDR1 ENHRY, CDR2 SYGVKD. In nucleotides, the CDR3 is TGTGCCATCAGTGAGTTTTCGGGGGGAACGGATCAAGAGATCCAGTACTTC. Its protein is CAISEFSGGTDQEIQYF.

Details on this clonotype: A read error may produce the germline difference seen at one junction end. The V gene is TRBV4-1, the J gene TRBJ1-1, with D unclear. The V gene's germline CDR1 is MGHRA and CDR2 YSYEKL. The CDR3 loop spans 18 amino acids. This chain's CDR3 is CASSQGISRRHLNTEALF. The CDR3 DNA reads TGCGCCAGCAGCCAAGGAATCTCCCGTCGACATCTGAACACTGAAGCTCTCTTT.

As concerns this clonotype: A much larger clone sits a single nucleotide away, making a read error possible. The chain uses TRBV12-3 or TRBV12-4 and TRBJ2-3; D tentatively reads TRBD1 or TRBD2 (7 bases each). The V end was cut by 10 bases, the J end by 3 bases, with 17 bases between. This CDR3 region has 14 residues. The CDR3 here is CANRGPAGTDTQYF. The CDR3 DNA is TGTGCCAACAGGGGCCCAGCGGGGACAGATACGCAGTATTTT.

This clonotype appeared once. The CDR3 carries no conserved terminal phenylalanine or tryptophan, so it likely arises from a read error. The DNA of the CDR3 is TGTGCCAGCAGGGACAAGGGAGGGTACACTGAAGCTTTCATT. Translated, it gives CASRDKGGYTEAFI. The chain is built from TRBV6-6 and TRBJ1-1; possible D gene TRBD1, 5 bases. CDR1 MNHNY and CDR2 SVGAGI come from the germline V gene (reference sequence). Trimming took off 6 bases at V and 3 bases at J, with 14 bases between the two ends. The CDR3 consists of 14 residues.

This rearrangement joins TRBV4-1 to TRBJ1-5; no firm D call. Gene TRBJ2-3 matches the end of the DNA better, so the J call may be wrong. CDR1 MGHRA and CDR2 YSYEKL come from the germline V gene. The CDR3 runs 15 residues. CDR3: CASSRDSVSNQPQYF. CDR3 in DNA: TGCGCCAGCAGCCGAGATTCAGTGAGCAATCAGCCCCAGTATTTT.

Remarks on this clonotype: A junction end diverges from the germline sequence, so it may reflect a read error. This rearrangement joins TRBV4-1 to TRBJ2-1; no reliable D call. This CDR3 comprises 14 residues. Germline CDR1 is MGHRA and CDR2 is YSYEKL. The CDR3 loop reads CAGSQETSTGEQLF. CDR3 DNA: TGCGCCGGCAGCCAAGAGACGAGTACCGGTGAGCAGTTATTC.

On this clonotype: A much larger clone lies a single base off, so this may be a read error. V usage is TRBV20-1 and J usage is TRBJ2-1, with 7 positions matching TRBD2. The V segment lost 3 bases and the J segment 10 bases; nucleotides outside the gene matches: 27. Germline-derived CDR1 and CDR2 are DFQATT and SNEGSKA (reference sequence). CDR3 length: 19 amino acids. The CDR3 is CSARASRLSMAGAPEEQFF. CDR3 nucleotide sequence: TGCAGTGCTAGGGCGAGTCGTTTGTCGATGGCGGGAGCACCCGAAGAGCAGTTCTTC.

As concerns this clonotype: The junction does not match germline at one end; this may be a read error. The genes are TRBV10-2 and TRBJ2-2; tentative D call: TRBD2 (6 bases). CDR3 length equals 16 residues. Per the germline V gene, CDR1 is WSHSY and CDR2 is SAAADI. The CDR3 DNA follows: TGTGTCAGCCGTGGAGGGGAATTAGCGAACACCGGGGAGCTGTTTTTT. It translates to CVSRGGELANTGELFF.

This clonotype was picked up one time. V usage is TRBV5-5 and J usage is TRBJ1-5, with D uncertain. The J call may be in error: the DNA end matches TRBJ2-3 better. This CDR3 spans 14 amino acids. Germline V gene lookup returns CDR1 SGHKS and CDR2 YYEKEE (reference sequence). As DNA, the CDR3 is TGTGCCAGCAGCTATTACCCGCAATATCAGCCCCAGTATTTT. Amino acids: CASSYYPQYQPQYF.

For this clonotype: Germline is not matched at one junction end, which may reflect a read error. Here the CDR3 DNA reads TGTGTCAGCAGCCCGGGGTCAGTCTCCTACAATGAGCAGTTCTTC. It specifies CVSSPGSVSYNEQFF. The genes are TRBV5-5 and TRBJ2-1; the D gene is possibly TRBD2 (5 bases). This CDR3 is built from 15 residues. In germline, CDR1 is SGHKS, CDR2 YYEKEE (reference sequence).

Notes on this clonotype: Likely a read error: the CDR3 ends without its conserved phenylalanine or tryptophan. No DNA is shown, since the ends of the CDR3 on it are uncertain; the CDR3 is the one TCRdb lists. The V gene is TRBV4-1, the J gene TRBJ1-1; TRBD1, the table's D call, lacks a check against the DNA. The CDR3 numbers 15 amino acids, ends counted. The germline V gene has CDR1 MGHRA and CDR2 YSYEKL. The CDR3: CASSQVPGRGTESFL.

The CDR3 region has the DNA TGTGCCAGCAGCTTAAGGACGGTGGACACCGGGGAGCTGTTTTTT. This sequence encodes CASSLRTVDTGELFF. This chain links TRBV11-2 with TRBJ2-2; no clear D gene. The CDR3 has 15 amino acids. Germline lookup yields CDR1 SGHAT and CDR2 FQNNGV. Trimming cost V 2 bases and J 3 bases, with 10 bases left between them. Full variable domain (rest looked up from reference TRBV11-2 and TRBJ2-2): EAGVAQSPRYKIIEKRQSVAFWCNPISGHATLYWYQQILGQGPKLLIQFQNNGVVDDSQLPKDRFSAERLKGVDSTLKIQPAKLEDSAVYLCASSLRTVDTGELFFGEGSRLTVL.

This clonotype was picked up a small number of times. At one of its ends the junction is not consistent with the germline gene, which may arise from a read error. The chain is built from TRBV11-3 and TRBJ1-5; D gene ambiguous. The length of the CDR3 is 11 residues. The germline CDR1 and CDR2 sequences are SGHNT and YENEEA. The chain's CDR3 is CASSTYQLQQF. CDR3 in DNA: TGTGCCAGCAGCACTTATCAGCTCCAGCAATTT.

This clonotype came up many times. The chain combines TRBV4-2 with TRBJ2-1; D not resolved. Per the germline V gene, CDR1 is LGHNA and CDR2 is YNFKEQ. CDR3 size: 15 residues. Between the trimmed V and J ends, which lost 0 bases and 4 bases, there was a span of 10 bases. CDR3 in amino acids: CASSQDLRLYNEQFF. The CDR3, as DNA: TGTGCCAGCAGCCAAGATCTTCGGCTTTACAATGAGCAGTTCTTC.

For this clonotype: At one end, the junction sequence differs from germline, possibly due to a read error. This chain uses TRBV6-1 with TRBJ2-6; tentatively, D is TRBD1 (5 bases). The CDR3 is made up of 16 amino acids. Germline values: CDR1 MNHNS, CDR2 SASEGT. CDR3 protein: CASGEDTGSGANVLIF. CDR3 DNA: TGTGCCAGCGGTGAGGATACTGGTTCTGGGGCCAACGTCCTGATTTTC.

A few counts support this clonotype. The CDR3 does not close with the conserved phenylalanine or tryptophan, likely indicating a read error. The DNA is omitted, as the CDR3 cannot be located on it reliably, and the CDR3 follows TCRdb's listing. The chain recombines TRBV6-5 with TRBJ1-2; the table gives TRBD1 as D, unverified against the DNA. The CDR3 is 12 amino acids in total, end residues counted. The germline V gene encodes CDR1 MNHEY and CDR2 SVGAGI. This CDR3 is CASSPGLYGYTL.